Presented here are 9 T cell receptor beta chains from one specimen sequenced in a study of response to subunit inactivated influenza vaccine. Each CDR3 protein is one row after TCRdb ran MiXCR on the RT-PCR reads. The sample contains 710,000 or so distinct CDR3 sequences, about 15% of which appear only once. The input for sequencing was PBMCs from blood, taken 11 to 12 days after vaccination. The receptor source for this set is a man aged 45-65 years who received an inactivated influenza vaccine.

The chain employs TRBV20-1 and TRBJ1-3; 8 bases are a match to TRBD1. The V and J ends lost 0 bases and 2 bases, in that order; junction bases with no gene match: 9. Germline CDR1 and CDR2: DFQATT and SNEGSKA (reference sequence). This CDR3 spans 17 amino acids. The CDR3, as DNA: TGCAGTGCTAGAGAGGCCCCTGGCAGGGGGCCTGGAAACACCATATATTTT. Protein: CSAREAPGRGPGNTIYF.

The genes are TRBV6-2 or TRBV6-3 and TRBJ2-1, with 7 bases that match TRBD2. V lost 8 bases, J lost 8 bases, and 6 bases stayed unmatched. The CDR3 contains 12 residues. Germline-derived CDR1 and CDR2 are MNHEY and SVGEGT. The CDR3 region has the DNA TGTGCCAGCGGACTAGGTCGCTATGAGCAGTTCTTC. Translation: CASGLGRYEQFF.

With respect to this clonotype: One end of the junction fails to match germline, which may point to a read error. The gene calls are TRBV6-2 or TRBV6-3 and TRBJ1-2, with 9 bases fitting TRBD1. The germline CDR1 and CDR2 sequences are MNHEY and SVGEGT. CDR3 length equals 17 residues. The CDR3 here is CASSYGVGQGPPYGYIF. CDR3 nucleotide sequence: TGTGCCAGCAGTTACGGCGTCGGACAGGGGCCTCCCTATGGCTACATCTTC.

The rearrangement uses TRBV6-1 and TRBJ1-2, with D possibly TRBD1 on 6 matching bases. This CDR3 contains 16 residues. CDR1 MNHNS and CDR2 SASEGT come from the germline V gene. The ends were cut back, 5 bases at V and 4 bases at J, with 20 bases in the middle. The CDR3, as DNA: TGTGCCAGCAGTAAGGTGGGCACAGGGCCCATCTATGGCTACACCTTC. It specifies CASSKVGTGPIYGYTF.

This clonotype was counted many times. This chain joins TRBV12-3 or TRBV12-4 and TRBJ1-5, with no clear D. V lost 3 bases and J lost 3, with 6 bases in between. The CDR3 runs to 13 residues. CDR3 protein: CASSFQSNQPQHF. In DNA form, the CDR3 reads TGTGCCAGCAGTTTTCAGTCCAATCAGCCCCAGCATTTT.

The gene calls are TRBV12-3 or TRBV12-4 and TRBJ1-4; D remains ambiguous. CDR3 length: 14 amino acids. V was pared by 7 bases and J by 8 bases, with 17 bases between. CDR3 sequence: CASTNAFQTEKLFF. In nucleotides, the CDR3 is TGTGCCAGCACCAATGCGTTTCAAACGGAAAAACTGTTTTTT.

The table lists this clonotype with many counts. This sequence joins TRBV7-2 and TRBJ2-7, with D uncertain. The CDR3 length is 14 residues. Trimming took 4 bases from V and 0 from J, leaving 10 bases between them. Germline V gene data show CDR1 as SGHTA and CDR2 as FQGNSA. CDR3 region: CASSYSGVSYEQYF. The DNA for the CDR3 is TGTGCCAGCAGCTACAGTGGGGTCTCCTACGAGCAGTACTTC. Supplemented by reference TRBV7-2 and TRBJ2-7, the full variable domain reads GAGVSQSPSNKVTEKGKDVELRCDPISGHTALYWYRQSLGQGLEFLIYFQGNSAPDKSGLPSDRFSAERTGGSVSTLTIQRTQQEDSAVYLCASSYSGVSYEQYFGPGTRLTVT.

Only a few counts were recorded for this clonotype. This sequence joins TRBV5-6 and TRBJ1-1; 8 bases are shared with TRBD1. Germline assignment: CDR1 SGHDT and CDR2 YYEEEE. This CDR3 is built from 15 residues. V was pared by 0 bases and J by 4 bases, with 5 bases of the junction left unmatched. The CDR3: CASSLDAGGGTEAFF. The CDR3 nucleotides read TGTGCCAGCAGCTTGGATGCAGGGGGCGGCACTGAAGCTTTCTTT.

This clonotype was counted a few times. The J gene is TRBJ1-5, the V gene TRBV7-2; possible D gene TRBD1, 6 bases. V was shortened by 5 bases and J by 0 bases, with 11 bases between the two germline ends. Germline V gene lookup returns CDR1 SGHTA and CDR2 FQGNSA. The CDR3 has 15 residues. In nucleotides, the CDR3 is TGTGCCAGCAGCGTGGACAGATATAGCAATCAGCCCCAGCATTTT. Protein sequence: CASSVDRYSNQPQHF.